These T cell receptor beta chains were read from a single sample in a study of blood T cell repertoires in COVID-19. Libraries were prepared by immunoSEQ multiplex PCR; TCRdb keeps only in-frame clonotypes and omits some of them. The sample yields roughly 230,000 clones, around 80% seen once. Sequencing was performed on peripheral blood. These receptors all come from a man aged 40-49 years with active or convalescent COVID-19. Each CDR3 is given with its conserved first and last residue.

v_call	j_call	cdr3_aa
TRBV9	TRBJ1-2	CASSVLGAGYNYGYTF
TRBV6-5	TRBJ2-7	CASSVPGYEQYF
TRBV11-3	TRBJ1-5	CASSPGGNQPQHF
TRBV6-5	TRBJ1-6	CASSYLQGLTPLHF
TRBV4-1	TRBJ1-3	CASSRERTGGSGNTIYF
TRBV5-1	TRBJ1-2	CASSKTGAEGYTF
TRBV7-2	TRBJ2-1	CASSLVSGTVYNEQFF
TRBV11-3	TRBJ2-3	CASSPPGGDTQYF
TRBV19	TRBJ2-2	CASSGQGNTGELFF
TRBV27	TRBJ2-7	CASSEDRQSSYEQYF
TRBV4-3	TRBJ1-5	CASSQGVGGNQPQHF
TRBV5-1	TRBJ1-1	CASGQGMNTEAFF
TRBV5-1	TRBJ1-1	CASSFDRGGTFF
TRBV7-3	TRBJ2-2	CASSLDRPNTGELFF
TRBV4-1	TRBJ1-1	CASSRGQGGKDTEAFF
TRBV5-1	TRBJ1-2	CASSLAPGEAYGYTF
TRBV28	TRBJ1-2	CASSLYGDRGNYGYTF
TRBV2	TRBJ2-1	CASSGGVSYNEQFF
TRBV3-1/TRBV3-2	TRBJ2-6	CATDLGQGACGANVLTF
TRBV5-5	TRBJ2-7	CASSLVVGAGEQYF
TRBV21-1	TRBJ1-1	CASSKGRAGGRTEAFF
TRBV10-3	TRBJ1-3	CAISSTGTGLGNTIYF
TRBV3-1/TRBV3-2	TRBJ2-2	CASSGTGLHGELFF
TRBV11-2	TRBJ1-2	CASSRRGGPYGYTF
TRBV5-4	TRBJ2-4	CASSAGGRGGNIQYF